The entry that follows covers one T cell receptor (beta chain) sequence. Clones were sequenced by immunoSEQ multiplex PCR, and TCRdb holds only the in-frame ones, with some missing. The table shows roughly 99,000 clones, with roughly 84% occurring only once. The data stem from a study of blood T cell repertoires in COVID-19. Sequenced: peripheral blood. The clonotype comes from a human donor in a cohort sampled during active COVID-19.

Here the CDR3 DNA reads TGTGCCAGCAGCTTACTAGCCGTAAGCCTCTACGAGCAGTACGTC. Residues: CASSLLAVSLYEQYV. This sequence joins TRBV7-8 and TRBJ2-7, with D possibly matching TRBD2 (5 bases). Trimming pared 2 bases from V and 3 bases from J, leaving 14 bases between. Germline V CDR1 and CDR2: SGHVS, FQNEAQ. The CDR3 sequence is 15 residues long.